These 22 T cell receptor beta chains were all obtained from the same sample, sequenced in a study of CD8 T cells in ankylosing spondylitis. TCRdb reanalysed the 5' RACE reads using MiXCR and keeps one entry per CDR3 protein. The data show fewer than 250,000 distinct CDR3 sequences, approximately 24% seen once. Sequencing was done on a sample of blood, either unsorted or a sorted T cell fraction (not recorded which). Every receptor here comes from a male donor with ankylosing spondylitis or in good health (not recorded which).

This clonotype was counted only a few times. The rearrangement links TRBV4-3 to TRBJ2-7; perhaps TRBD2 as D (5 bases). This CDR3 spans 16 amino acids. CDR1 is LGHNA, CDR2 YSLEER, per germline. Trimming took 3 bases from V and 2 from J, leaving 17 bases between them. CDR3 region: CASSHLGLVGAYEQYF. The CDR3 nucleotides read TGCGCCAGCAGCCACCTTGGCTTAGTGGGAGCCTACGAGCAGTACTTC.

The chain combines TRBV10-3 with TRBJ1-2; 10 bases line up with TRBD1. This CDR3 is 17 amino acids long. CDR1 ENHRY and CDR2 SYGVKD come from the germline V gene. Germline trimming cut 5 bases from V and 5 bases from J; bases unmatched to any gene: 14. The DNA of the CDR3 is TGTGCCATCAGTCCGGGACAGGGGCCCCTGGGGCGGTATGGCTACACCTTC. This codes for CAISPGQGPLGRYGYTF.

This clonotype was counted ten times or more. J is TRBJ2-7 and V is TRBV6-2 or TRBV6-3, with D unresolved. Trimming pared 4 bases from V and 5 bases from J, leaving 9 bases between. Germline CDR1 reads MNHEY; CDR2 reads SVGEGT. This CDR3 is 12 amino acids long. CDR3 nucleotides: TGTGCCAGCAGTTTCAGCGTAAACGAGCAGTACTTC. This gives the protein CASSFSVNEQYF.

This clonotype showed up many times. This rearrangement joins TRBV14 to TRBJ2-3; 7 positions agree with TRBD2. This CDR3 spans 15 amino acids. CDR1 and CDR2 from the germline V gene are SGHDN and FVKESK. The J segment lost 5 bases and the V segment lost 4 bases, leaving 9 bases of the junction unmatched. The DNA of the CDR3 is TGTGCCAGCAGCCGAACTGCGGGAGCGGGAGATACGCAGTATTTT. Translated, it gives CASSRTAGAGDTQYF.

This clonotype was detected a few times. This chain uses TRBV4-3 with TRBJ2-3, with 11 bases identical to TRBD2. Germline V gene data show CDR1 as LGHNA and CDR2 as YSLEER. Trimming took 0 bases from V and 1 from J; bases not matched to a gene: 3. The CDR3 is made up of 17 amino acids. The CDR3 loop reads CASSQDGGLAGTDTQYF. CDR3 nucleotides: TGCGCCAGCAGCCAAGATGGGGGACTAGCGGGCACAGATACGCAGTATTTT.

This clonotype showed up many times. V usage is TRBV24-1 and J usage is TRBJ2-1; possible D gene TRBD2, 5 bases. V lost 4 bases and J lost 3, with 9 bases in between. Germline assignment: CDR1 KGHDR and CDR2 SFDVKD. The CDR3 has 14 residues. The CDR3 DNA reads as TGTGCCACCAGTGACGAGGGAGTCTACAATGAGCAGTTCTTC. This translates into CATSDEGVYNEQFF.

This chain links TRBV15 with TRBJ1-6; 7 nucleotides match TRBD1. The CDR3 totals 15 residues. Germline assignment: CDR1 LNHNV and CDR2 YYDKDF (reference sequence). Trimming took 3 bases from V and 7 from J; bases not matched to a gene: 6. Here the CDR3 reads CATSRGDSQNSPLHF. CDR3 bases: TGTGCCACCAGCAGGGGGGACAGCCAAAATTCACCCCTCCACTTT. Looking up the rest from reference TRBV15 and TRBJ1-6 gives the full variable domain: DAMVIQNPRYQVTQFGKPVTLSCSQTLNHNVMYWYQQKSSQAPKLLFHYYDKDFNNEADTPDNFQSRRPNTSFCFLDIRSPGLGDTAMYLCATSRGDSQNSPLHFGNGTRLTVT.

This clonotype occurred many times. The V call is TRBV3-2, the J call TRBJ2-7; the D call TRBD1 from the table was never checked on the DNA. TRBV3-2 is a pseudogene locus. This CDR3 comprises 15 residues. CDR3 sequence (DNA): TGTGCCAGCAGCCAAGGGGCAGGGGGGTCCTACGAGCAGTACTTC. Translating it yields CASSQGAGGSYEQYF.

The DNA of the CDR3 is TGTGCCAGCAGCCGGGACAGGTCGGGTTCACCCCTCCACTTT. Translated: CASSRDRSGSPLHF. The chain combines TRBV7-2 with TRBJ1-6; TRBD1 agrees at 8 bases. Germline CDR1 is SGHTA and CDR2 is FQGNSA. The junction had 6 bases not matched to a gene; V was cut back by 5 bases and J by 9 bases. This CDR3 comprises 14 residues.

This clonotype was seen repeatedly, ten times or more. CDR3 in amino acids: CASSYSTGITDTQYF. Written as DNA, the CDR3 is TGTGCCAGCAGTTACTCGACAGGGATCACAGATACGCAGTATTTT. The chain employs TRBV6-5 and TRBJ2-3; 7 bases align to TRBD1. V shed 0 bases and J 2 bases; nucleotides not matched to a gene: 2. CDR3 length: 15 amino acids. Germline V gene sequence: CDR1 MNHEY, CDR2 SVGAGI.

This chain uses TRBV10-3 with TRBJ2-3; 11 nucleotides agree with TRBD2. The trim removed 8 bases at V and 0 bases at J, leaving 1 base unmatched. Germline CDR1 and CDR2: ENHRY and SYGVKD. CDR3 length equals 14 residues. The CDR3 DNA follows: TGTGCCATCTCTAGCGGGAGGAGCACAGATACGCAGTATTTT. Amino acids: CAISSGRSTDTQYF.

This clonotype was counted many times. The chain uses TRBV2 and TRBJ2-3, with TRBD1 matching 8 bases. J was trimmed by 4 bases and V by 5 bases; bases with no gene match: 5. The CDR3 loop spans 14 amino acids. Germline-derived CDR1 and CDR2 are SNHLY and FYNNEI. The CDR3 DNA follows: TGTGCCAGCAGTCGACAGGGGAAGGCAGATACGCAGTATTTT. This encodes CASSRQGKADTQYF.

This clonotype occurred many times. CDR3 in amino acids: CSVVGQGAYNEQFF. For the CDR3, the DNA is TGCAGCGTCGTGGGACAGGGGGCCTACAATGAGCAGTTCTTC. The V call is TRBV29-1, the J call TRBJ2-1; 11 bases are a match to TRBD1. J gave up 2 bases and V 6 bases, and 3 bases lay outside the gene matches. Germline V gene data show CDR1 as SQVTM and CDR2 as ANQGSEA. The CDR3 sequence is 14 residues long.

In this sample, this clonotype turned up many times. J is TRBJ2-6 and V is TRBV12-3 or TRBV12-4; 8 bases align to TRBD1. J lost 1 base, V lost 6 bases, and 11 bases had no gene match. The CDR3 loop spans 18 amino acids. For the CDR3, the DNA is TGTGCCAGCAGACACGGACAGGGTTTGAAATCTGGGGCCAACGTCCTGACTTTC. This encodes CASRHGQGLKSGANVLTF.

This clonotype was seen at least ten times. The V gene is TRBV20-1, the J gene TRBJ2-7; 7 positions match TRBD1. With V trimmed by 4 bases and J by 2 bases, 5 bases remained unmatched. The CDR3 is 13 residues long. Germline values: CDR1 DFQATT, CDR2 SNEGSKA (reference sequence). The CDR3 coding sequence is TGCAGTGCTACGGGACAGTCTACCTACGAGCAGTACTTC. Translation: CSATGQSTYEQYF.

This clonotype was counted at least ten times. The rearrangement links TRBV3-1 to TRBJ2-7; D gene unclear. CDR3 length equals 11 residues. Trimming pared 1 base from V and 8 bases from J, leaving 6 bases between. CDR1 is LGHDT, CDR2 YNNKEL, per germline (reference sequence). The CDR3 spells CASSQGSQQYF. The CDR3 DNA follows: TGTGCCAGCAGCCAAGGCTCGCAGCAGTACTTC.

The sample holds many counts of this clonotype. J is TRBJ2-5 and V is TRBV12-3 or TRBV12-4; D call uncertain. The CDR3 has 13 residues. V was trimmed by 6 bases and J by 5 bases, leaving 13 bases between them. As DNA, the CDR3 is TGTGCCAGCAGCTTTCTCGGCGAGGAGACCCAGTACTTC. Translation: CASSFLGEETQYF.

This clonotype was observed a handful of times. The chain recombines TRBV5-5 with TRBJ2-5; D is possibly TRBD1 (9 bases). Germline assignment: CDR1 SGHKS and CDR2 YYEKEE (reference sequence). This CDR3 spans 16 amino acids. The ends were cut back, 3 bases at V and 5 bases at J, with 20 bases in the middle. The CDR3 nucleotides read TGTGCCAGCAGCTCGGGGGGGACAGGGTTCCGGGAGACCCAGTACTTC. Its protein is CASSSGGTGFRETQYF.

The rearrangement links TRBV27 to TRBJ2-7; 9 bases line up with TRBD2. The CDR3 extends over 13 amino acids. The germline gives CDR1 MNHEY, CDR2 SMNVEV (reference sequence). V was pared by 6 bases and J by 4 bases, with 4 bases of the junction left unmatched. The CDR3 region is CASSPREGYEQYF. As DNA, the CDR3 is TGTGCCAGCAGCCCGCGGGAGGGTTACGAGCAGTACTTC.

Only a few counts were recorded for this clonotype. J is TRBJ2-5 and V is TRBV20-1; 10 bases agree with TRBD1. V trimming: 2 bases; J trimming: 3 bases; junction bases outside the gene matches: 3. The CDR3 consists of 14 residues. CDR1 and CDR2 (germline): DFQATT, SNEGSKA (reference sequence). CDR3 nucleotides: TGCAGTGCTAGAAAGACAGGGGGCGAAGAGACCCAGTACTTC. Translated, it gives CSARKTGGEETQYF.

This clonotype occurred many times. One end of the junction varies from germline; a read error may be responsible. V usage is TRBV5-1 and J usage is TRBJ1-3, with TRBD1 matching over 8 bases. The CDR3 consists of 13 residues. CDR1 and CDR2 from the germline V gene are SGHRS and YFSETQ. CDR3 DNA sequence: TGCGCCAGCAGCTTGGCCTACGAGGGACAGGCCCACTTT. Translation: CASSLAYEGQAHF.

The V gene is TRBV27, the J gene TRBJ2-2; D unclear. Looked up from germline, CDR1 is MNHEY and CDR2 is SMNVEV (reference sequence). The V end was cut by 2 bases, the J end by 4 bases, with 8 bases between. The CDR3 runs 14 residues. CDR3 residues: CASSLRSITGELFF. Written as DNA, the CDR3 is TGTGCCAGCAGTTTAAGGTCAATCACCGGGGAGCTGTTTTTT.